This TCR beta chain was profiled in a study of CD8+CD57+ T cells in acquired aplastic anemia. Study-level information: Isolated CD4+ and CD8+ cells, once sorted, yielded DNA averaging around 2.9 ug. Sequencing produced an average of roughly 10 million reads per healthy donor for CD4+ cells. The study's findings and limits: Patients versus controls showed no significant CD8+ Simpson's diversity difference. Some 28 CD8+ CDR3 sequences occurred in both the patients and the controls.

Regarding this clonotype: Its antigen is not identified.

From germline, CDR1 is SGHAT and CDR2 FQDESV (reference sequence). V shed 4 bases, J shed 3 bases, and the junction held 10 bases outside the gene matches. This CDR3 is built from 16 residues. Genomic DNA, serving as template, underwent TCR beta VDJ and CDR3 profiling. TCRdb reanalysed the reads using MiXCR and keeps one entry per CDR3 protein. The sample carries 180,000 or so distinct CDR3 sequences, approximately 49% recorded once. This chain uses TRBV11-1 with TRBJ1-1; TRBD1 matches 8 bases. Sequencing used sorted CD4+, CD8+, or CD8+CD57+ T cells (not recorded which) from PBMCs. This TCR came from a human donor in good health. The CDR3 coding sequence is TGTGCCAGCAGCTGGACCCCGGGACAGGCCGACACTGAAGCTTTCTTT. Translation: CASSWTPGQADTEAFF.